This is a list of T cell receptor beta chains from one sample in a study of Tregs in tolerant kidney transplant recipients. Clones were sequenced by immunoSEQ multiplex PCR, and TCRdb holds only the in-frame ones, with some missing. The sample lists 50,000 or so clones; about nine tenths were seen once. The sample consisted of CD8+ T cells from blood (PBMCs), taken 12 months after the transplant. Receptors originate from a human patient who received a combined kidney and bone marrow transplant. Some T cells may originate from the graft donor. Each CDR3 is given with its conserved first and last residue. D genes are given only for firm matches. Clone size, where shown, is once, few, many, or a class for clones that have expanded.

j_call v_call d_call cdr3_length clone_size cdr3_aa cdr3_nt
TRBJ1-2 TRBV15 TRBD1 18 few CATSRDSRDRLRLYGYTF TGTGCCACCAGCAGAGATTCCCGGGACAGGCTCCGACTCTATGGCTACACCTTC
TRBJ1-4 TRBV25-1 - 14 - CASGTGLYGEKLFF TGTGCCAGCGGTACAGGTCTCTACGGTGAAAAACTGTTTTTT
TRBJ2-3 TRBV11-1 TRBD2 16 once CASSPVGGGRTDTQYF TGTGCCAGCAGCCCAGTCGGGGGGGGGCGTACAGATACGCAGTATTTT
TRBJ2-7 TRBV5-1 - 13 - CASSLAESIEQYF TGCGCCAGCAGCTTGGCCGAGTCCATCGAGCAGTACTTC
TRBJ2-5 TRBV4-2 - 17 - CASSQVDLASAGETQYF TGTGCCAGCAGCCAAGTCGACTTGGCATCCGCGGGGGAGACCCAGTACTTC
TRBJ2-1 TRBV7-3 - 19 - CASSLFPPFGGSRDNEQFF TGTGCCAGCAGCTTATTTCCCCCATTCGGGGGAAGTCGAGACAATGAGCAGTTCTTC
TRBJ1-5 TRBV13 - 15 - CASSLGVQGNQPQHF TGTGCCAGCAGCTTAGGCGTACAGGGCAATCAGCCCCAGCATTTT
TRBJ2-3 TRBV7-2 TRBD2 17 - CASSLDPGLASTDTQYF TGTGCCAGCAGCTTAGACCCGGGACTAGCGAGCACAGATACGCAGTATTTT
TRBJ2-3 TRBV15 TRBD2 19 - CATSRVRLAGTTYTDTQYF TGTGCCACCAGCAGAGTCCGGCTAGCGGGGACTACTTACACAGATACGCAGTATTTT
TRBJ2-7 TRBV4-1 TRBD1 15 - CASSQAWDRRYEQYF TGCGCCAGCAGCCAAGCATGGGACAGAAGATACGAGCAGTACTTC
TRBJ1-1 TRBV4-2 - 15 - CASSQETGLNTEAFF TGTGCCAGCAGCCAAGAAACAGGGTTGAACACTGAAGCTTTCTTT
TRBJ2-5 TRBV7-9 - 15 - CASSLVLGAAETQYF TGTGCCAGCAGCTTAGTTCTGGGGGCGGCGGAGACCCAGTACTTC
TRBJ2-7 TRBV10-3 TRBD1 15 - CAISESSGGAYEQYF TGTGCCATCAGTGAGTCTTCAGGGGGCGCGTACGAGCAGTACTTC
TRBJ2-1 TRBV4-3 TRBD2 16 - CASSQDPSGSDNEQFF TGCGCCAGCAGCCAAGATCCGAGCGGGAGTGACAATGAGCAGTTCTTC
TRBJ1-2 TRBV2 TRBD1 13 - CASRPTGAGGYTF TGTGCCAGCAGACCAACAGGGGCAGGGGGCTACACCTTC
TRBJ2-2 TRBV15 TRBD1 14 - CATSHRGVTGELFF TGTGCCACCAGCCACAGGGGGGTCACCGGGGAGCTGTTTTTT
TRBJ2-7 TRBV27 - 14 - CASSFSESSYEQYF TGTGCCAGCAGTTTTTCCGAGAGCTCCTACGAGCAGTACTTC
TRBJ2-2 TRBV5-3 TRBD2 15 once CARSSTSGVTGELFF TGTGCCAGAAGCTCGACTAGCGGGGTAACCGGGGAGCTGTTTTTT
TRBJ2-3 TRBV9 TRBD2 19 - CASSVEDVTSGSLTDTQYF TGTGCCAGCAGCGTAGAAGACGTGACTAGCGGGAGCCTCACAGATACGCAGTATTTT
TRBJ2-5 TRBV9 TRBD1 14 - CASSGYRGRETQYF TGTGCCAGCAGCGGGTACAGGGGGCGAGAGACCCAGTACTTC
TRBJ1-1 TRBV2 - 13 - CATRAGVNTEAFF TGTGCCACCCGGGCGGGGGTGAACACTGAAGCTTTCTTT
TRBJ2-7 TRBV11-2 TRBD1 15 - CASSLGPGGAYEQYF TGTGCCAGCAGCTTAGGACCAGGGGGAGCTTACGAGCAGTACTTC
TRBJ1-3 TRBV5-4 - 19 - CASSLDPGHRLSSGNTIYF TGTGCCAGCAGCTTGGATCCGGGACACCGACTCTCCTCTGGAAACACCATATATTTT
TRBJ2-3 TRBV5-4 - 14 - CASSSPGETDTQYF TGTGCCAGCAGCTCCCCAGGGGAAACAGATACGCAGTATTTT
TRBJ2-7 TRBV5-4 TRBD1 14 - CASSFGTGAYEQYF TGTGCCAGCAGCTTCGGGACAGGTGCCTACGAGCAGTACTTC
TRBJ2-7 TRBV7-9 - 14 - CASSFSSRSYEQYF TGTGCCAGCAGCTTCTCCTCGCGCTCCTACGAGCAGTACTTC
TRBJ2-7 TRBV19 - 14 - CASSSGAGSYEQYF TGTGCCAGTAGTAGCGGGGCTGGCTCCTACGAGCAGTACTTC
TRBJ2-7 TRBV12-5 TRBD2 19 - CASGLLRTSGPLETYEQYF TGTGCTAGTGGTTTGTTGCGGACTAGCGGGCCCCTGGAAACCTACGAGCAGTACTTC
TRBJ2-7 TRBV4-1 TRBD1 15 - CASSYARDSSYEQYF TGCGCCAGCAGCTACGCCCGGGACAGCTCCTACGAGCAGTACTTC
TRBJ2-5 TRBV9 TRBD2 13 - CASGTSGQETQYF TGTGCCAGCGGGACTAGCGGGCAAGAGACCCAGTACTTC
TRBJ2-1 TRBV2 TRBD2 14 - CARLSGRAWNEQFF TGTGCCAGGCTTAGCGGGAGGGCCTGGAATGAGCAGTTCTTC
TRBJ1-5 TRBV19 - 15 - CASSIGQHSNQPQHF TGTGCCAGTAGTATCGGACAGCATAGCAATCAGCCCCAGCATTTT
TRBJ2-3 TRBV7-9 TRBD1 15 - CASSEGQLNTDTQYF TGTGCCAGCAGCGAGGGACAGTTAAACACAGATACGCAGTATTTT
TRBJ2-7 TRBV15 - 13 - CATSRTELYEQYF TGTGCCACCAGCAGGACGGAGCTCTACGAGCAGTACTTC
TRBJ1-2 TRBV25-1 - 14 - CASSESTGYYGYTF TGTGCCAGCAGTGAAAGTACAGGGTACTATGGCTACACCTTC
TRBJ2-3 TRBV30 - 13 - CAWSQGFTDTQYF TGTGCCTGGAGTCAGGGGTTCACAGATACGCAGTATTTT
TRBJ2-7 TRBV4-3 - 14 - CASSQDFGGYEQYF TGCGCCAGCAGCCAAGATTTTGGAGGGTACGAGCAGTACTTC
TRBJ2-1 TRBV27 - 12 - CASSVPGSEQFF TGTGCCAGCAGTGTACCAGGGTCTGAGCAGTTCTTC
TRBJ2-2 TRBV9 TRBD2 16 - CASSGTSGMNTGELFF TGTGCCAGCAGCGGGACTAGCGGGATGAACACCGGGGAGCTGTTTTTT
TRBJ2-7 TRBV5-1 - 12 - CASSFGNYEQYF TGCGCCAGCAGCTTCGGGAACTACGAGCAGTACTTC
TRBJ2-7 TRBV29-1 - 12 once CSVDMGGYEQYF TGCAGCGTTGACATGGGCGGGTACGAGCAGTACTTC
TRBJ1-2 TRBV13 TRBD1 16 - CASSLVFQGANYGYTF TGTGCCAGCAGCTTAGTATTCCAGGGGGCTAACTATGGCTACACCTTC
TRBJ2-7 TRBV6-6 - 15 - CASSYEAGVNMEQYF TGTGCCAGCAGTTACGAGGCAGGGGTCAATATGGAGCAGTACTTC
TRBJ2-5 TRBV9 TRBD2 17 - CASSVEGGGPVQETQYF TGTGCCAGCAGCGTAGAAGGCGGGGGGCCGGTCCAAGAGACCCAGTACTTC
TRBJ2-5 TRBV7-8 TRBD2 14 once CASSFSAGVETQYF TGTGCCAGCAGCTTTAGTGCGGGAGTGGAGACCCAGTACTTC
TRBJ1-1 TRBV4-1 TRBD1 14 - CASSHRQGPTEAFF TGCGCCAGCAGCCACCGACAGGGACCCACTGAAGCTTTCTTT
TRBJ1-5 TRBV27 TRBD1 15 once CASSWTGGRNQPQHF TGTGCCAGCAGTTGGACAGGGGGCCGCAATCAGCCCCAGCATTTT